Listed here are 28 T cell receptor beta chains from one sample, sequenced in a study of CD8+ T cells in alopecia areata. RNA was extracted and reverse transcribed into cDNA as the sequencing template. Assay used: immunoSEQ multiplex PCR; TCRdb lists only in-frame clones, some missing. The sample has 65,000 to 95,000 clones; roughly 51% are singletons. The sequencing input was NKG2D-high CD8+ T cells sorted from blood. The receptors originated from a human donor with alopecia areata.

This clone showed up just a few times. Mismatch with germline at one junction end may stem from a read error. The V and J genes are TRBV29-1 and TRBJ2-1, with D possibly being TRBD1 (6 bases). The CDR3 sequence is 12 residues long. CDR1 SQVTM and CDR2 ANQGSEA come from the germline V gene. This CDR3 reads CSAEQGLNEQFF. The CDR3 nucleotides are TGCAGCGCTGAACAGGGTTTGAATGAGCAGTTCTTC.

This clone was counted only a few times. V gene TRBV27 combines with J gene TRBJ2-3; D may be TRBD2 (5 bases). V lost 3 bases and J lost 2, with 9 bases in between. The CDR3 covers 14 residues. From germline, CDR1 is MNHEY and CDR2 SMNVEV (reference sequence). In DNA form, the CDR3 reads TGTGCCAGCAGTTTTCGGGGAAACACAGATACGCAGTATTTT. This encodes CASSFRGNTDTQYF.

This chain connects TRBV20-1 to TRBJ2-1, with D perhaps being TRBD1 or TRBD2 (6 bases each). The CDR3 runs to 11 residues. The V end lost 6 bases, the J end lost 14 bases, and 17 bases lay between the germline ends. CDR1 and CDR2 from the germline V gene are DFQATT and SNEGSKA (reference sequence). The CDR3 bases are TGCAGTGCCGACGGGGGCGGTCTGGAGTTCTTC. Encoded protein: CSADGGGLEFF.

This clone has only a few counts. V usage is TRBV14 and J usage is TRBJ2-7; no definite D call. CDR1 and CDR2 from the germline V gene are SGHDN and FVKESK. This CDR3 contains 8 residues. This CDR3 reads CPRPEQYF. The DNA of the CDR3 is TGTCCCCGGCCCGAGCAGTACTTC.

This chain uses TRBV12-5 with TRBJ1-2, with unresolved D. The CDR3 sequence is 12 residues long. V lost 6 bases to trimming and J lost 3 bases, with 8 bases between them. CDR1 and CDR2 (germline): LGHNT, FRNRAP. The CDR3 protein is CASGNPYYGYTF. The CDR3, as DNA: TGTGCTAGTGGCAACCCCTACTATGGCTACACCTTC.

This clone was seen a handful of times. This CDR3 reads CASSYGGTDEQFF. CDR3 nucleotides: TGTGCCAGCAGTTACGGGGGGACGGATGAGCAGTTCTTC. The chain links TRBV6-5 to TRBJ2-1; perhaps TRBD2 as D (6 bases). Germline-derived CDR1 and CDR2 are MNHEY and SVGAGI. V lost 2 bases, J lost 8 bases, and 10 bases lay in between. There are 13 residues in the CDR3.

The V gene is TRBV30, the J gene TRBJ2-7, with 7 bases fitting TRBD1. Germline V gene sequence: CDR1 GTSNPN, CDR2 SVGIG (reference sequence). J lost 1 base, V lost 3 bases, and 6 bases had no gene match. This CDR3 is 14 amino acids long. In DNA, the CDR3 is TGTGCCTGGAGCCAAGACAGGGTGTCCTACGAGCAGTACTTC. Amino acid sequence: CAWSQDRVSYEQYF.

The chain recombines TRBV9 with TRBJ2-5; D assignment may be TRBD1 or TRBD2 (5 bases each). This CDR3 is built from 13 residues. V lost 3 bases and J 5 bases, leaving 11 bases between the germline ends. The germline CDR1 and CDR2 sequences are SGDLS and YYNGEE. CDR3: CASSGAGAETQYF. The CDR3 DNA reads TGTGCCAGCAGCGGGGCCGGGGCTGAGACCCAGTACTTC.

The table lists this clone with a few counts. The sample carries other DNA sequences with the same CDR3. V and J are TRBV29-1 and TRBJ2-7; D not resolved. The CDR3 runs to 13 residues. Trimming cost V 1 base and J 2 bases, with 9 bases left between them. Germline CDR1 is SQVTM and CDR2 is ANQGSEA. CDR3 sequence: CSVEGTATYEQYF. CDR3 sequence (DNA): TGCAGCGTTGAAGGGACGGCAACCTACGAGCAGTACTTC.

CDR3 nucleotide sequence: TGTGCCAGCAGTTTCCGGACAGTTGACACTGAAGCTTTCTTT. Residues: CASSFRTVDTEAFF. The V gene is TRBV27, the J gene TRBJ1-1; possible D gene TRBD1, 6 bases. The V and J ends lost 3 bases and 3 bases respectively, with 11 bases between them. CDR1 and CDR2 from the germline V gene are MNHEY and SMNVEV (reference sequence). This CDR3 spans 14 amino acids.

The gene calls are TRBV20-1 and TRBJ1-2; D gene unclear. V was pared by 5 bases and J by 7 bases, with 8 bases between. Germline values: CDR1 DFQATT, CDR2 SNEGSKA (reference sequence). The CDR3 spans 10 residues. CDR3 in DNA: TGCAGTGCTGCGGACGGTGGCTACACCTTC. It specifies CSAADGGYTF.

The chain carries TRBV27 and TRBJ2-5; D is possibly TRBD2 (6 bases). Germline-derived CDR1 and CDR2 are MNHEY and SMNVEV (reference sequence). The CDR3 totals 15 residues. V was shortened by 0 bases and J by 4 bases, with 12 bases between the two germline ends. CDR3 loop: CASSLSWGDGETQYF. Written as DNA, the CDR3 is TGTGCCAGCAGTTTATCGTGGGGGGATGGAGAGACCCAGTACTTC.

This rearrangement joins TRBV7-9 to TRBJ2-7; perhaps TRBD1 as D (5 bases). V was pared by 5 bases and J by 3 bases, with 8 bases between. The CDR3 has 12 residues. Looked up from germline, CDR1 is SEHNR and CDR2 is FQNEAQ (reference sequence). CDR3 residues: CASSPDNYEQYF. The CDR3 bases are TGTGCCAGCAGCCCGGACAACTACGAGCAGTACTTC.

The V gene is TRBV4-2, the J gene TRBJ2-1; 8 positions agree with TRBD2. The CDR3 covers 15 residues. The germline CDR1 and CDR2 sequences are LGHNA and YNFKEQ. Unmatched junction bases numbered 6, after V lost 2 bases and J lost 6 bases. For the CDR3, the DNA is TGTGCCAGCAGCCAAAGCCCCGGGGGGGCCAATGAGCAGTTCTTC. Translation gives CASSQSPGGANEQFF.

This clone was seen a single time. The gene calls are TRBV29-1 and TRBJ1-1; D is uncertain. The V gene's germline CDR1 is SQVTM and CDR2 ANQGSEA. The CDR3 covers 12 residues. V was shortened by 6 bases and J by 0 bases, with 8 bases between the two germline ends. CDR3 sequence reads: CSVPGVNTEAFF. The CDR3 region has the DNA TGCAGCGTCCCCGGGGTGAACACTGAAGCTTTCTTT.

Only a few counts were recorded for this clone. The same CDR3 can be traced to other DNA sequences in this sample. The rearrangement joins TRBV29-1 to TRBJ1-3; D remains unclear. The germline V gene encodes CDR1 SQVTM and CDR2 ANQGSEA. V dropped 1 base and J dropped 0 bases, with 13 bases sitting between them. The CDR3 is made up of 16 amino acids. The CDR3 nucleotides read TGCAGCGTTGAAGGCTACAGCAAGAACTCTGGAAACACCATATATTTT. Its protein product is CSVEGYSKNSGNTIYF.

The rearrangement joins TRBV4-3 to TRBJ2-3; D remains unclear. The V gene lost 1 base and the J gene lost 0 bases, with 8 bases spanning the gap. This CDR3 spans 15 amino acids. The germline V gene has CDR1 LGHNA and CDR2 YSLEER. This CDR3 reads CASSQAHPSTDTQYF. The CDR3, as DNA: TGCGCCAGCAGCCAAGCCCACCCTAGCACAGATACGCAGTATTTT.

The V call is TRBV30, the J call TRBJ1-1, with 9 bases that match TRBD1. There are 14 residues in the CDR3. The V gene end was trimmed by 4 bases and the J gene end by 1 base; junction bases not matched to a gene: 4. Germline V gives CDR1 GTSNPN, CDR2 SVGIG (reference sequence). The CDR3 loop is CAWITGQGNTEAFF. The CDR3 DNA follows: TGTGCCTGGATAACGGGACAGGGGAACACTGAAGCTTTCTTT.

This clone turned up a few times. The rearrangement links TRBV29-1 to TRBJ2-1, with D tentatively TRBD1 or TRBD2 (5 bases each). Trimming took 7 bases from V and 9 from J, leaving 19 bases between them. Looked up from germline, CDR1 is SQVTM and CDR2 is ANQGSEA. The CDR3 covers 13 residues. DNA of the CDR3: TGCAGCGCACCGGGACCAAAAGTTGGTGAGCAGTTCTTC. Translated: CSAPGPKVGEQFF.

This clone was counted once. The rearrangement uses TRBV30 and TRBJ1-2; 7 bases match TRBD1. Germline loops: CDR1 GTSNPN, CDR2 SVGIG (reference sequence). The CDR3 sequence is 13 residues long. The CDR3 is CAQTGQESYGYTF. CDR3 nucleotides: TGTGCTCAGACCGGACAGGAGTCCTATGGCTACACCTTC.

This clone was detected only a few times. The V and J genes are TRBV18 and TRBJ2-7; tentatively, D is TRBD1 (5 bases). Germline lookup yields CDR1 KGHSH and CDR2 LQKENI. V lost 0 bases, J lost 4 bases, and 7 bases lay in between. The CDR3 covers 13 residues. CDR3 in amino acids: CASSPPQGYEQYF. The DNA for the CDR3 is TGTGCCAGCTCACCACCGCAGGGATACGAGCAGTACTTC.

This chain uses TRBV11-2 with TRBJ1-1; 7 bases line up with TRBD1. CDR1 is SGHAT and CDR2 is FQNNGV in the germline V gene. CDR3 length equals 15 residues. The V gene end was trimmed by 5 bases and the J gene end by 5 bases; junction bases not matched to a gene: 11. The CDR3 DNA sequence: TGTGCCAGCAGCCCTCCTCAGACAGGGCAGACTGAAGCTTTCTTT. Translation gives CASSPPQTGQTEAFF.

The chain carries TRBV29-1 and TRBJ2-5; 11 bases are a match to TRBD2. The CDR3 is made up of 16 amino acids. V lost 1 base to trimming and J lost 4 bases; unmatched junction nucleotides: 8. Germline V gene lookup returns CDR1 SQVTM and CDR2 ANQGSEA. The CDR3 protein is CSVEGLAGGYGETQYF. For the CDR3, the DNA is TGCAGCGTTGAAGGGCTAGCGGGAGGTTACGGAGAGACCCAGTACTTC.

The V gene is TRBV4-2, the J gene TRBJ2-6; a possible D gene is TRBD1 (6 bases). V was pared by 0 bases and J by 4 bases, with 13 bases between. The CDR3 runs 17 residues. Germline CDR1 LGHNA, CDR2 YNFKEQ. The CDR3 coding sequence is TGTGCCAGCAGCCAAGAGCCCACAGGGACGGGGGCCAACGTCCTGACTTTC. Protein: CASSQEPTGTGANVLTF.

This clone came up a few times. V and J are TRBV28 and TRBJ1-1; D may be TRBD1 (6 bases). Germline-derived CDR1 and CDR2 are MDHEN and SYDVKM. The CDR3 covers 11 residues. V lost 8 bases to trimming and J lost 8 bases, with 12 bases between them. CDR3: CASGWTEEAFF. The CDR3 bases are TGTGCCAGCGGATGGACAGAAGAAGCTTTCTTT.

This clone was seen more than once but under ten times. This sequence joins TRBV29-1 and TRBJ2-7, with D uncertain. The V end was cut by 4 bases, the J end by 0 bases, with 10 bases between. The germline gives CDR1 SQVTM, CDR2 ANQGSEA. This CDR3 is built from 13 residues. CDR3 residues: CSVGTVSSYEQYF. As DNA, the CDR3 is TGCAGCGTTGGTACGGTGAGCTCCTACGAGCAGTACTTC.

The DNA of the CDR3 is TGTGCCAGCAGTCATGGACAGGGAGAAAAACTGTTTTTT. This translates into CASSHGQGEKLFF. The rearrangement joins TRBV27 to TRBJ1-4; 8 bases fit TRBD1. Looked up from germline, CDR1 is MNHEY and CDR2 is SMNVEV (reference sequence). This CDR3 comprises 13 residues. The trim removed 5 bases at V and 8 bases at J, leaving 4 bases unmatched.

The J gene is TRBJ1-2, the V gene TRBV6-6; TRBD1 agrees at 10 bases. Germline V gene data show CDR1 as MNHNY and CDR2 as SVGAGI (reference sequence). V was pared by 4 bases and J by 12 bases, with 2 bases of the junction left unmatched. This CDR3 is built from 11 residues. The CDR3 bases are TGTGCCAGCAGTTCGGACAGGGGGGACACCTTC. This sequence encodes CASSSDRGDTF.